This T cell receptor (beta chain) derives from a study of T cells in Graves' hyperthyroidism and ophthalmopathy. Amplification of TCR beta CDR3 regions used RNA as the template. HTBI primers drove first-round RT-PCR of the TCR CDR3. TCRdb re-called the multiplex PCR reads with MiXCR, one entry per CDR3 protein. The table includes more than 350,000 distinct CDR3 sequences, 15% detected once. The V gene lost 10 bases and the J gene lost 2 bases, with 14 bases spanning the gap. Germline V gives CDR1 SNHLY, CDR2 FYNNEI. The CDR3 covers 13 residues. This clonotype was seen repeatedly, ten times or more. The chain carries TRBV2 and TRBJ1-2; a weak D match, TRBD1 (5 bases). Sequenced: blood. The source of this sequence is a woman aged 60-75 years with Graves' ophthalmopathy. In DNA form, the CDR3 reads TGTGCCACTCGGGACGGCGGAAACTATGGCTACACCTTC. It codes for CATRDGGNYGYTF. The full variable domain, rest sourced from reference TRBV2 and TRBJ1-2, is EPEVTQTPSHQVTQMGQEVILRCVPISNHLYFYWYRQILGQKVEFLVSFYNNEISEKSEIFDDQFSVERPDGSNFTLKIRSTKLEDSAMYFCATRDGGNYGYTFGSGTRLTVV.